A selection of T cell receptor beta chains follows, all from one sample in a study of blood T cell repertoires in COVID-19. The repertoire was sequenced with immunoSEQ multiplex PCR; TCRdb's copy has only in-frame clones and lacks some. This table holds 140,000 to 150,000 clones, approximately 80% found once. The sample taken for sequencing was peripheral blood. These receptors were taken from a man between 70 and 80 years old who had recovered from COVID-19. The CDR3 runs from the conserved cysteine through the conserved F or W. A D gene is named only where the DNA matches it firmly. The listing skips clone size in some rows; elsewhere it reads once, few, many or a size class.

len: 16; d_gene: TRBD1; v_gene: TRBV6-6; abundance: -; j_gene: TRBJ2-7; CDR3nt: TGTGCCAGCAGTCCGCCCGCCGGGACAGGGGTTTACGAGCAGTACTTC; CDR3aa: CASSPPAGTGVYEQYF
len: 15; d_gene: TRBD2; v_gene: TRBV4-2; abundance: -; j_gene: TRBJ2-7; CDR3nt: TGTGCCAGCAGCCAAGGACTAGCGGGGTTGTACGAGCAGTACTTC; CDR3aa: CASSQGLAGLYEQYF
len: 13; d_gene: -; v_gene: TRBV10-1; abundance: -; j_gene: TRBJ2-2; CDR3nt: TGCGCCACCCAGACAGGGAACACCGGGGAGCTGTTTTTT; CDR3aa: CATQTGNTGELFF
len: 13; d_gene: TRBD1; v_gene: TRBV4-2; abundance: -; j_gene: TRBJ1-1; CDR3nt: TGTGCCAGCAGCCCCCGACAGGGGTGGGTAGCTTTCTTT; CDR3aa: CASSPRQGWVAFF
len: 15; d_gene: -; v_gene: TRBV9; abundance: -; j_gene: TRBJ2-3; CDR3nt: TGTGCCAGCAGCGTAGGCGGCGGGTCCGGGTATACGCAGTATTTT; CDR3aa: CASSVGGGSGYTQYF
len: 14; d_gene: TRBD1; v_gene: TRBV7-9; abundance: -; j_gene: TRBJ2-2; CDR3nt: TGTGCCAGCAGCTTGGACAGGGCGAGCCGGGAGCTGTTTTTT; CDR3aa: CASSLDRASRELFF
len: 15; d_gene: TRBD1; v_gene: TRBV24-1; abundance: -; j_gene: TRBJ2-5; CDR3nt: TGTGCCACCAGTGAAGGACAGGGGGAATGGGAGACCCAGTACTTC; CDR3aa: CATSEGQGEWETQYF
len: 16; d_gene: TRBD2; v_gene: TRBV29-1; abundance: -; j_gene: TRBJ2-1; CDR3nt: TGCAGCGTTGAAGGGTTTAGCGGGGGCTCCTACAATGAGCAGTTCTTC; CDR3aa: CSVEGFSGGSYNEQFF
len: 19; d_gene: TRBD1; v_gene: TRBV6-1; abundance: -; j_gene: TRBJ2-5; CDR3nt: TGTGCCAGCAGTGAAGTGGGGACAGTTTGGGGCCGAAGCCAAGAGACCCAGTACTTC; CDR3aa: CASSEVGTVWGRSQETQYF
len: 13; d_gene: -; v_gene: TRBV18; abundance: -; j_gene: TRBJ2-5; CDR3nt: TGTGCCAGCTCACCTACCTTCGGGGAGACCCAGTACTTC; CDR3aa: CASSPTFGETQYF
len: 15; d_gene: -; v_gene: TRBV27; abundance: -; j_gene: TRBJ2-7; CDR3nt: TGTGCCAGCAGTTTGGCGGGGACCAGCTCCTACGAGCAGTACTTC; CDR3aa: CASSLAGTSSYEQYF
len: 18; d_gene: -; v_gene: TRBV10-2; abundance: -; j_gene: TRBJ2-7; CDR3nt: TGCGCCAGCAGTGAGTATGCCAGGGGGACTTCTTCTCCCTACGAGCAGTACTTC; CDR3aa: CASSEYARGTSSPYEQYF
len: 15; d_gene: -; v_gene: TRBV11-2; abundance: once; j_gene: TRBJ1-1; CDR3nt: TGTGCCAGCAGCTCTTACAGCTACATGAACACTGAAGCTTTCTTT; CDR3aa: CASSSYSYMNTEAFF
len: 13; d_gene: -; v_gene: TRBV3-1/TRBV3-2; abundance: -; j_gene: TRBJ2-1; CDR3nt: TGTGCCAGCAGCCAAGATTGGGGCGCTGAGCAGTTCTTC; CDR3aa: CASSQDWGAEQFF
len: 15; d_gene: -; v_gene: TRBV25-1; abundance: -; j_gene: TRBJ2-2; CDR3nt: TGTGCCAGCAGTGAACACGGGAGTAACACCGGGGAGCTGTTTTTT; CDR3aa: CASSEHGSNTGELFF
len: 15; d_gene: -; v_gene: TRBV19; abundance: -; j_gene: TRBJ1-5; CDR3nt: TGTGCCAGTAGTATAGCCAAAAGCAGCAATCAGCCCCAGCATTTT; CDR3aa: CASSIAKSSNQPQHF
len: 14; d_gene: -; v_gene: TRBV19; abundance: -; j_gene: TRBJ1-1; CDR3nt: TGTGCCAGTACTTTGTCAGAGGGAAGCACTGAAGCTTTCTTT; CDR3aa: CASTLSEGSTEAFF
len: 13; d_gene: -; v_gene: TRBV12-3/TRBV12-4; abundance: -; j_gene: TRBJ2-1; CDR3nt: TGTGCCAGCAGTCGGGCGGAGGGCCTTGAGCAGTTCTTC; CDR3aa: CASSRAEGLEQFF
len: 14; d_gene: TRBD1; v_gene: TRBV11-2; abundance: -; j_gene: TRBJ2-3; CDR3nt: TGTGCCAGCAGCGGGATGACAGGGGTAGGGACGCAGTATTTT; CDR3aa: CASSGMTGVGTQYF
len: 16; d_gene: TRBD2; v_gene: TRBV4-1; abundance: -; j_gene: TRBJ2-1; CDR3nt: TGCGCCAGCAGCCAGGATACTAGCGGGAGGGCGGGTGAGCAGTTCTTC; CDR3aa: CASSQDTSGRAGEQFF
len: 14; d_gene: -; v_gene: TRBV18; abundance: -; j_gene: TRBJ1-3; CDR3nt: TGTGCCAGCTCACCGGGGAGCTCTGGAAACACCATATATTTT; CDR3aa: CASSPGSSGNTIYF
len: 16; d_gene: TRBD1; v_gene: TRBV11-2; abundance: -; j_gene: TRBJ2-2; CDR3nt: TGTGCCAGCAGCAGGGGACAGGGGATAGGCACCGGGGAGCTGTTTTTT; CDR3aa: CASSRGQGIGTGELFF
len: 16; d_gene: -; v_gene: TRBV19; abundance: -; j_gene: TRBJ2-3; CDR3nt: TGTGCCAGTAGTACCACCTCCGGACAGTTCGGGGATACGCAGTATTTT; CDR3aa: CASSTTSGQFGDTQYF
len: 12; d_gene: -; v_gene: TRBV19; abundance: many; j_gene: TRBJ2-5; CDR3nt: TGTGCCAGTAGTTTCAGGGGCGAGACCCAGTACTTC; CDR3aa: CASSFRGETQYF
len: 14; d_gene: -; v_gene: TRBV18; abundance: -; j_gene: TRBJ1-2; CDR3nt: TGTGCCAGCTCACAAGCAGGGATAAACTATGGCTACACCTTC; CDR3aa: CASSQAGINYGYTF
len: 14; d_gene: TRBD2; v_gene: TRBV2; abundance: -; j_gene: TRBJ2-1; CDR3nt: TGTGCCAGCAGTGCCCTGGGACTAGGTGTTGAGCAGTTCTTC; CDR3aa: CASSALGLGVEQFF
len: 13; d_gene: TRBD1; v_gene: TRBV7-2; abundance: -; j_gene: TRBJ2-7; CDR3nt: TGTGCCAGCAGCTCGGAGGGACAGGGCGAGCAGTACTTC; CDR3aa: CASSSEGQGEQYF
len: 17; d_gene: TRBD2; v_gene: TRBV9; abundance: -; j_gene: TRBJ2-1; CDR3nt: TGTGCCAGCAGCGTAGCGGCTAGCGGGAGCCGGTACAATGAGCAGTTCTTC; CDR3aa: CASSVAASGSRYNEQFF
len: 15; d_gene: -; v_gene: TRBV6-2/TRBV6-3; abundance: -; j_gene: TRBJ1-1; CDR3nt: TGTGCCAGCAGTTACTCGAGTACTATGAACACTGAAGCTTTCTTT; CDR3aa: CASSYSSTMNTEAFF
len: 15; d_gene: -; v_gene: TRBV5-8; abundance: once; j_gene: TRBJ1-5; CDR3nt: TGTGCCAGCAGCTTGGGGACAGTTAGCAATCAGCCCCAGCATTTT; CDR3aa: CASSLGTVSNQPQHF
len: 14; d_gene: -; v_gene: TRBV9; abundance: -; j_gene: TRBJ2-1; CDR3nt: TGTGCCAGTTCGACAGGGAGGACCTACAATGAGCAGTTCTTC; CDR3aa: CASSTGRTYNEQFF
len: 14; d_gene: -; v_gene: TRBV5-4; abundance: -; j_gene: TRBJ2-6; CDR3nt: TGTGCCACAAGACGGGACTCTGGGGCCAACGTCCTGACTTTC; CDR3aa: CATRRDSGANVLTF
len: 16; d_gene: TRBD1; v_gene: TRBV7-9; abundance: once; j_gene: TRBJ2-1; CDR3nt: TGTGCCAGCAGCTTAGAAGGACAGGGGGCTTCAGATGAGCAGTTCTTC; CDR3aa: CASSLEGQGASDEQFF
len: 13; d_gene: TRBD1; v_gene: TRBV7-8; abundance: -; j_gene: TRBJ2-7; CDR3nt: TGTGCCAGCAGCCGACAGGGGTCCTACGAGCAGTACTTC; CDR3aa: CASSRQGSYEQYF
len: 12; d_gene: -; v_gene: TRBV5-4; abundance: -; j_gene: TRBJ1-1; CDR3nt: TGTGCCAGCAGCTTTGGGCCGACTGAAGCTTTCTTT; CDR3aa: CASSFGPTEAFF
len: 18; d_gene: -; v_gene: TRBV5-4; abundance: few; j_gene: TRBJ2-3; CDR3nt: TGTGCCAGCAGCTTGCCCGGGGTGTTATCCTCGGGCACAGATACGCAGTATTTT; CDR3aa: CASSLPGVLSSGTDTQYF
len: 12; d_gene: -; v_gene: TRBV11-2; abundance: -; j_gene: TRBJ2-3; CDR3nt: TGTGCCAGCAGAGAAGTTAGTGATACGCAGTATTTT; CDR3aa: CASREVSDTQYF
len: 15; d_gene: -; v_gene: TRBV4-2; abundance: few; j_gene: TRBJ1-1; CDR3nt: TGTGCCAGCAGCCAAGATACAGGAGGGAGCACTGAAGCTTTCTTT; CDR3aa: CASSQDTGGSTEAFF
len: 13; d_gene: TRBD1; v_gene: TRBV14; abundance: -; j_gene: TRBJ2-7; CDR3nt: TGTGCCAGCAGCCAATACGCCAGGGACAGGCAGTACTTC; CDR3aa: CASSQYARDRQYF
len: 17; d_gene: TRBD2; v_gene: TRBV4-2; abundance: -; j_gene: TRBJ2-3; CDR3nt: TGTGCCAGCAGCCAAGAAGGCCTAGCGGGTCCCACAGATACGCAGTATTTT; CDR3aa: CASSQEGLAGPTDTQYF
len: 12; d_gene: TRBD1; v_gene: TRBV29-1; abundance: -; j_gene: TRBJ2-7; CDR3nt: TGCAGCGCCCTCGACAGGGGTTACGAGCAGTACTTC; CDR3aa: CSALDRGYEQYF
len: 12; d_gene: -; v_gene: TRBV9; abundance: -; j_gene: TRBJ2-4; CDR3nt: TGTGCCAGCAGCACCCAGGGAAACATTCAGTACTTC; CDR3aa: CASSTQGNIQYF
len: 15; d_gene: TRBD2; v_gene: TRBV2; abundance: -; j_gene: TRBJ2-5; CDR3nt: TGTGCCAGCAGCTCTAGCGGGAGGGAGCAAGAGACCCAGTACTTC; CDR3aa: CASSSSGREQETQYF
len: 15; d_gene: -; v_gene: TRBV5-4; abundance: -; j_gene: TRBJ2-3; CDR3nt: TGTGCCAGCAGAATTGGGGGGACTGCCACAGATACGCAGTATTTT; CDR3aa: CASRIGGTATDTQYF
len: 16; d_gene: -; v_gene: TRBV11-2; abundance: -; j_gene: TRBJ2-7; CDR3nt: TGTGCCAGCAGCTTAGAATTGAGCGCTATGACCTACGAGCAGTACTTC; CDR3aa: CASSLELSAMTYEQYF
len: 16; d_gene: -; v_gene: TRBV2; abundance: -; j_gene: TRBJ2-7; CDR3nt: TGTGCCAGCAGTGGTCGGTTGGGGAAGGGATGGGAGGAGCAGTACTTC; CDR3aa: CASSGRLGKGWEEQYF
len: 11; d_gene: -; v_gene: TRBV12-3/TRBV12-4; abundance: -; j_gene: TRBJ1-1; CDR3nt: TGTGCCAGCAGTTCCGGGGAGTCGGCTTTCTTT; CDR3aa: CASSSGESAFF
len: 13; d_gene: -; v_gene: TRBV28; abundance: -; j_gene: TRBJ1-2; CDR3nt: TGTGCCAGCAGTCCGGGACACCTCTATGGCTACACCTTC; CDR3aa: CASSPGHLYGYTF